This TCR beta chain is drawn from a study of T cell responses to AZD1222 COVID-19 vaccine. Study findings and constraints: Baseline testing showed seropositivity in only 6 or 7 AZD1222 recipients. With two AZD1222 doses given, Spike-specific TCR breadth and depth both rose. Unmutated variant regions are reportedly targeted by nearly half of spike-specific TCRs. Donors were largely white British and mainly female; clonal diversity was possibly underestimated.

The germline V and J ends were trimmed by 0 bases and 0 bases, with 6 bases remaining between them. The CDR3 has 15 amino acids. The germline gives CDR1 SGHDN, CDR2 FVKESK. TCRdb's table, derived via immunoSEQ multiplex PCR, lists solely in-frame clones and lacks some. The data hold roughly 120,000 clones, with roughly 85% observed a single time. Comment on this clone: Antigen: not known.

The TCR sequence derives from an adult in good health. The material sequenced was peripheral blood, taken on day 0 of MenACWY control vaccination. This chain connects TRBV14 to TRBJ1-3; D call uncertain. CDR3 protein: CASSQETFSGNTIYF. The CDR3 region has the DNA TGTGCCAGCAGCCAAGAGACCTTCTCTGGAAACACCATATATTTT.